This TCR beta chain emerged from a study of beta chain features in type 1 diabetes. All of the isolated RNA was reverse transcribed, so expressed TCRB transcripts were sequenced. Measured with immunoSEQ multiplex PCR; TCRdb has only the in-frame clones, and not every one. The sample shows 350,000 to 450,000 clones, about 15% of them seen only once. The clonotype originates from a man in his thirties or forties in good health. Sequences were obtained from naive CD4+ T cells from blood.

For the CDR3, the DNA is TGTGCCAGCAGCCTCCGGAAGGCCGGTCTGAATGAGCAGTTCTTC. Amino acids: CASSLRKAGLNEQFF. The rearrangement uses TRBV11-3 and TRBJ2-1; D call uncertain. CDR3 size: 15 residues. V was clipped by 5 bases and J by 7 bases, with 18 bases between them. Germline-derived CDR1 and CDR2 are SGHNT and YENEEA.